This T cell receptor (beta chain) was identified during a study of post-analysis software for immune sequencing data. Whole-study context: Recorded subtypes: relapsing-remitting, secondary progressive, progressive-relapsing; some patients unannotated.

In the case of this clonotype: Its matching antigen is unknown.

The ends lost 7 bases at V and 2 bases at J; junction bases unmatched: 6. The germline V gene encodes CDR1 DFQATT and CDR2 SNEGSKA (reference sequence). The CDR3 is 13 amino acids. The TCR beta cDNA libraries contained unique molecular identifiers. It was from approximately 0.91 to 9.4 million T cells that about half a million cDNA molecules came. TCRdb redid the calling of the PCR reads with MiXCR, one entry per CDR3 protein. The sample yields more than 350,000 distinct CDR3 sequences, 39% seen once. Whole-study findings and limits: Multiple sclerosis was associated with a significant reduction in normalized Chao1 diversity relative to controls. Samples made in the same batch grouped tightly together by F measure. Higher frequency in patients than in controls was seen for about 5 TRBV segments, with TRBV5-6, TRBV5-1 and TRBV20-1 among them.

The chain couples TRBV20-1 to TRBJ2-3; TRBD2 aligns across 7 bases. Sequencing was done on a sample of blood. The receptor was isolated from a girl aged 2-9 years with multiple sclerosis. CDR3 amino acids: CSGHLAATDTQYF. The DNA for the CDR3 is TGCAGTGGTCACCTAGCGGCCACAGATACGCAGTATTTT.